Listed below are T cell receptor beta chains from one sample, sequenced in a study of cytomegalovirus exposure and HLA in healthy donors. Sequenced by immunoSEQ multiplex PCR; TCRdb stores in-frame clones only, minus some. The sample yields about 160,000 clones, about 80% seen once. The sequencing input was PBMCs. The receptors here all came from a woman between 35 and 50 years old in good health and CMV-seronegative. Both conserved end residues are part of each CDR3. Fields, in order: J gene, V gene, CDR3 protein.

>TRBJ1-2|TRBV6-1
CASSVNGGGYGYTF
>TRBJ2-3|TRBV29-1
CSVGGGSTQYF
>TRBJ2-7|TRBV4-1
CASSQALLGGLGYEQYF
>TRBJ1-5|TRBV18
CASSREGANNQPQHF
>TRBJ2-3|TRBV28
CASTPLLISTDTQYF
>TRBJ2-7|TRBV28
CASSMTSYEQYF
>TRBJ2-2|TRBV7-9
CASSLWPDYLTGELFF
>TRBJ2-1|TRBV7-6
CASSPRSSGDNEQFF
>TRBJ2-1|TRBV5-4
CASSLGQGFLFF
>TRBJ1-4|TRBV19
CASSPEQGTNEKLFF
>TRBJ2-7|TRBV27
CASSPYSDGLAGRYEQYF
>TRBJ2-7|TRBV6-6
CASSRGTGYEQYF
>TRBJ1-1|TRBV11-3
CASSLGANTEAFF
>TRBJ2-1|TRBV2
CASTGQSYNEQFF
>TRBJ2-7|TRBV6-6
CASSSPSSTVTYEQYF
>TRBJ2-1|TRBV9
CASALGLAGRNEQFF
>TRBJ1-1|TRBV5-4
CASSWVGAAGSTEAFF
>TRBJ1-1|TRBV29-1
CSVNQGGEAFF
>TRBJ2-1|TRBV19
CASSTRTSRNEQFF
>TRBJ2-7|TRBV5-1
CASNPGTVDHEQYF
>TRBJ2-2|TRBV6-1
CASSEAQGLAGGGGELFF
>TRBJ2-2|TRBV11-3
CASSRTGDTGELFF
>TRBJ2-4|TRBV11-2
CASSEGGQGGNIQYF
>TRBJ2-1|TRBV7-9
CASSLLEGQNEQFF
>TRBJ2-2|TRBV4-2
CASSQEGAGTGELFF
>TRBJ1-1|TRBV6-5
CASRTRGGASTEAFF
>TRBJ2-5|TRBV28
CATTPGTAYQETQYF
>TRBJ1-3|TRBV11-3
CASSRDGLGNTIYF
>TRBJ2-7|TRBV11-2
CASSQTGTSGTVGQYF
>TRBJ2-7|TRBV5-6
CASSFELEQYF
>TRBJ1-2|TRBV10-3
CAITEGWDRSPGYTF
>TRBJ1-1|TRBV19
CASSTVMNTEAFF
>TRBJ1-5|TRBV6-1
CASSEAPGQPNQPQHF
>TRBJ1-5|TRBV5-1
CASSPGGGNQPQHF
>TRBJ2-3|TRBV7-9
CASQDSNSDTQYF
>TRBJ2-7|TRBV5-6
CASSLGGGSYEQYF
>TRBJ2-7|TRBV9
CASSPPEYF
>TRBJ2-7|TRBV30
CAWSVGTGNHEQYF
>TRBJ1-1|TRBV5-4
CASSLEGAGNTEAFF
>TRBJ2-5|TRBV15
CATSTTQETQYF
>TRBJ2-7|TRBV30
CAWSDTTGEQYF
>TRBJ1-2|TRBV7-9
CASSPAMLSGTF
>TRBJ1-1|TRBV10-3
CAISEPVGGTEAFF
>TRBJ1-1|TRBV19
CASSGLQGEGKTEAFF
>TRBJ1-5|TRBV30
CAWSGTDNQPQHF
>TRBJ1-1|TRBV18
CASSPTGENTEAFF
>TRBJ2-7|TRBV11-2
CASSLVPQGLYEQYF
>TRBJ2-1|TRBV29-1
CSVGRVLAGAYNEQFF
>TRBJ2-6|TRBV5-6
CASSWLNSGANVLTF
>TRBJ2-5|TRBV5-6
CASSLLAGEVETQYF
>TRBJ2-7|TRBV10-3
CAISDSGTGLYEQYF
>TRBJ1-2|TRBV2
CASSLTGTAGAYGYTF
>TRBJ1-1|TRBV6-1
CASSGSLYANTEAFF
>TRBJ1-2|TRBV19
CASSIDMGTGHRYGYTF
>TRBJ2-5|TRBV11-2
CASSLDRSSGQETQYF
>TRBJ2-2|TRBV14
CASSQHDLGHTGELFF
>TRBJ2-7|TRBV6-6
CASSFDRIKQYF
>TRBJ2-7|TRBV14
CASSQDSYGTPYF